This TCR beta chain derives from a study of blood T cell repertoires in COVID-19 (TCRdb year 2020). Looking at the study overall: The collaborator samples originated in the United States, Italy and Spain and spanned the acute and convalescent phases of COVID-19. The material from the prospective study consisted of cDNA or gDNA derived from T cells, B-cell-depleted T cells, or PBMCs. The dataset comprised deeply sampled blood TCRbeta repertoires from subjects exposed to, actively infected with, or recovered from COVID-19. A freely available public database, intended as a resource for researchers studying the immune response to SARS-CoV-2, is where the repertoires were released. The samples were drawn from the first 160 participants of the ongoing ImmuneRACE study and from roughly 1,300 subjects provided by 6 global collaborators. A de-identified subject ID, COVID-19 status, age in years and sex were almost always included in the sample metadata. Where available, HLA class I and class II types were taken from metadata supplied by the sample provider and were not determined by assay-based typing. The study at large found these results: The quantity of clinical and demographic metadata differed by source and by participant and was supplied without curation.

V is cut back by 2 bases and J by 0 bases, with 7 bases in the junction unmatched. The germline V gene specifies ENHRY as CDR1 and SYGVKD as CDR2. The CDR3 holds 17 amino acids from the cysteine to the phenylalanine. The read is trimmed to its CDR3 DNA, 51 bases read in frame from base 1. Enrolling through a virtual design, the prospective study's participants ranged in age from roughly 18 to 100 years and lived across around 25 United States geographic areas. To assign participants to cohorts, the prospective study relied on clinical history that participants themselves reported in a screening survey and a study questionnaire. ImmuneRACE Cohort 3 recovered participants were defined by two consecutive negative NP/OP PCR tests, healthcare professional clearance, or symptom resolution. Each participant in the prospective study had whole blood, serum and a nasopharyngeal or oropharyngeal swab collected by mobile phlebotomists. Participants in the prospective study had the option to provide additional blood draws and questionnaires over an approximately 2-month period. Blood samples from the prospective study were shipped frozen or at room temperature prior to DNA extraction.

On this clone itself: Its antigen is unknown. One base away there is no much larger clone; base qualities are not given.

TCRbeta CDR3 regions were amplified from genomic DNA by means of the immunoSEQ Assay, a bias-controlled multiplex PCR. The original methods were these. The number of nucleated cells in each sample was estimated by amplification of reference gene primers within the assay. To quantify the absolute abundance of each unique TCRbeta CDR3 rearrangement, sequence reads were collapsed and filtered. Productive Simpson clonality was computed per sample as the square root of Simpson's diversity index over productive rearrangements. Here the immuneACCESS table is served through TCRdb, limited to in-frame sequences with V and J called. Missing clones are a known gap in these copies; in checked studies unresolved V genes cover under half, and the rest lacks a known reason. V, J and clone size reflect that table, while D and trimming were determined from the DNA. Here the sample has 300,000 or so clones; about 90% occur a single time. The ten largest clones represent approximately 0.99% of the sample.

The chain is assembled from TRBV10-3 and TRBJ1-5; 7 bases in between match TRBD1. This clonotype was obtained from a woman aged 25 to 39 who had recovered from COVID-19. Sequences were obtained from PBMCs or T cells enriched from blood (not recorded which). This receptor has the CDR3 CAISERQGLYSNQPQHF. In nucleotides, the sequence is TGTGCCATCAGTGAGAGACAGGGCCTGTATAGCAATCAGCCCCAGCATTTT.